This T cell receptor (beta chain) was recorded in a study of response to subunit inactivated influenza vaccine. This CDR3 spans 14 amino acids. Germline CDR1 reads SGHNT; CDR2 reads YYREEE (reference sequence). V was shortened by 2 bases and J by 4 bases, with 10 bases between the two germline ends. There are many counts of this clonotype. TCRdb used MiXCR to reprocess the RT-PCR reads, holding one entry per CDR3 protein. Of fewer than 350,000 distinct CDR3 sequences listed, 21% are singletons. The V call is TRBV5-4, the J call TRBJ2-1; D not certain. This sequence originates from a man between 45 and 75 years old who received an inactivated influenza vaccine. This material consisted of PBMCs from blood, taken 21 months after vaccination. CDR3 protein: CASSFGGPYNEQFF. The CDR3 DNA reads as TGTGCCAGCAGCTTTGGCGGACCGTACAATGAGCAGTTCTTC.